Below, 5 T cell receptor beta chains from the same sample are listed, as sequenced in a study of cytomegalovirus exposure and HLA in healthy donors. Primers: 60 Vbeta forward and 13 Jbeta reverse. TCRdb keeps only in-frame clones here, not all; method: immunoSEQ multiplex PCR. Of over 120,000 clones listed, 80% to 85% are singletons. Specimen: PBMCs. These receptors all stem from a woman younger than 45 in good health and CMV-seronegative.

CDR3 amino acids: CASSPDRGSNQPQHF. For the CDR3, the DNA is TGTGCCAGCAGCCCCGACAGGGGTAGCAATCAGCCCCAGCATTTT. The chain combines TRBV7-9 with TRBJ1-5, with 8 bases aligning to TRBD1. V dropped 5 bases and J dropped 0; count of bases not matched to a gene: 3. The germline CDR1 and CDR2 sequences are SEHNR and FQNEAQ (reference sequence). CDR3 length: 15 residues.

This chain connects TRBV7-3 to TRBJ2-1; D is uncertain. CDR3 length equals 18 residues. Per germline, CDR1 SGHTA and CDR2 FQGTGA. V was cut by 4 bases and J by 2 bases, with 21 bases left in between. CDR3 amino acids: CASSSGPSRGGPYNEQFF. CDR3 bases: TGTGCCAGCAGCTCCGGTCCTTCCCGCGGCGGCCCCTACAATGAGCAGTTCTTC.

This clone appeared once. The V gene is TRBV5-8, the J gene TRBJ2-2; D is possibly TRBD1 (6 bases). This CDR3 is built from 16 residues. Between the trimmed V and J ends, which lost 5 bases and 1 base, there was a span of 15 bases. Germline values: CDR1 SGHTS, CDR2 YDEGEE. In nucleotides, the CDR3 is TGTGCCAGCAGAACTTCCCGGACAGTGAACACCGGGGAGCTGTTTTTT. Translated, it gives CASRTSRTVNTGELFF. Based on the CDR3 plus reference TRBV5-8 and TRBJ2-2, the full variable domain is EAGVTQSPTHLIKTRGQQATLRCSPISGHTSVYWYQQALGLGLQFLLWYDEGEERNRGNFPPRFSGRQFPNYSSELNVNALELEDSALYLCASRTSRTVNTGELFFGEGSRLTVL.

The DNA for the CDR3 is TGTGCCAGCAGCACCCTTATACCTCCGACGGGGAACACTGAAGCTTTCTTT. This encodes CASSTLIPPTGNTEAFF. The rearrangement links TRBV27 to TRBJ1-1; D remains ambiguous. CDR1 and CDR2 (germline): MNHEY, SMNVEV (reference sequence). The CDR3 runs 17 residues. Trimming took 6 bases from V and 1 from J, leaving 21 bases between them.

The V gene is TRBV2, the J gene TRBJ2-3; D uncertain. This CDR3 is built from 14 residues. Germline V CDR1 and CDR2: SNHLY, FYNNEI. Trimming pared 6 bases from V and 0 bases from J, leaving 10 bases between. The CDR3 coding sequence is TGTGCCAGCAGCTATCCTACTAGCACAGATACGCAGTATTTT. Translated, it gives CASSYPTSTDTQYF.